These T cell receptor beta chains were read from a single sample in a study of blood T cell repertoires in COVID-19. Profiled with immunoSEQ multiplex PCR; TCRdb holds only in-frame clones, not every one. In the table there are over 250,000 clones, about four fifths of which are singletons. The sequenced sample consisted of peripheral blood. These receptors all stem from a human donor with COVID-19, enrolled during active disease. The donor label of this sample is uncertain. Both conserved end residues are part of each CDR3. The order of the fields is V gene, clone size, D gene, J gene, CDR3 DNA, CDR3 protein. A D gene is named only where the DNA matches it firmly. Part of the rows lack a size; the others show once, few, many or a class for expanded clones.

TRBV19	NA	NA	TRBJ1-2	TGTGCCAGTAGTATACCGACAGGAGTTAACTATGGCTACACCTTC	CASSIPTGVNYGYTF
TRBV21-1	once	NA	TRBJ2-5	TGTGCCAGCAGCAAAGTCGGAATCGACAGGGGCGGAGAGACCCAGTACTTC	CASSKVGIDRGGETQYF
TRBV28	NA	NA	TRBJ2-1	TGTGCCACCGTAGCGGTTCTTTACAATGAGCAGTTCTTC	CATVAVLYNEQFF
TRBV15	many	NA	TRBJ2-7	TGTGCCACCAGCAGAGATCAGTACGAGCAGTACTTC	CATSRDQYEQYF
TRBV18	NA	NA	TRBJ1-1	TGTGCCAGCTCACGGGAACAGGGGAACACTGAAGCTTTCTTT	CASSREQGNTEAFF
TRBV6-4	once	NA	TRBJ1-2	TGTGCCAGCAGTTATCTCGACAAAGCGGGGGGTGGCTACACCTTC	CASSYLDKAGGGYTF
TRBV9	NA	TRBD1	TRBJ1-1	TGTGCCAGCAGCGTAGCTCAGGGGGGTTCGGGGGCTTTCTTT	CASSVAQGGSGAFF
TRBV19	NA	NA	TRBJ1-2	TGTGCCAGTAGCCTAGACCGTAATAGCTATGGCTACACCTTC	CASSLDRNSYGYTF
TRBV7-2	NA	NA	TRBJ1-5	TGTGCCAGCAGCTTAGGCCAGGGTCGGCCCCAGCATTTT	CASSLGQGRPQHF
TRBV11-2	NA	TRBD2	TRBJ2-2	TGTGCCAGCAGCTTCTCAGGGACTAGCGGCGGGGAGCTGTTTTTT	CASSFSGTSGGELFF
TRBV7-8	NA	NA	TRBJ2-7	TGTGCCAGCATGAGGAGCTCCCCGTCCTACGAGCAGTACTTC	CASMRSSPSYEQYF
TRBV5-4	NA	NA	TRBJ2-7	TGTGCCAGCAGCTTAGTTGGGAGTAGGGAGCAGTACTTC	CASSLVGSREQYF
TRBV30	few	NA	TRBJ2-7	TGTGCCTGGAGTGTTCCAAGGTCGGGAGCCACCTACGAGCAGTACTTC	CAWSVPRSGATYEQYF
TRBV7-3	few	NA	TRBJ1-1	TGTGCCAGCAGCTTAATGGCTGGCACTGAAGCTTTCTTT	CASSLMAGTEAFF
TRBV24-1	NA	NA	TRBJ2-2	TGTGCCACCAGTGTTGGGGGCGCGTCCACCGGGGAGCTGTTTTTT	CATSVGGASTGELFF
TRBV10-2	NA	TRBD1	TRBJ1-1	TGCGCCAGCAGTGCGCAGGACAGGGCCCTCACTGAAGCTTTCTTT	CASSAQDRALTEAFF
TRBV6-2/TRBV6-3	NA	NA	TRBJ1-5	TGTGCCAGCAGCCTTACAAATTGGGATACAGCCTACAGGCAGCCCCAGCATTTT	CASSLTNWDTAYRQPQHF
TRBV10-3	once	TRBD2	TRBJ2-3	TGTGCCACCTTGTCGACTAGCGGGAGTACAGATACGCAGTATTTT	CATLSTSGSTDTQYF
TRBV5-5	NA	TRBD1	TRBJ2-2	TGTGCCAGCAGCGGTGGAGAGGGGGCTATCACCGGGGAGCTGTTTTTT	CASSGGEGAITGELFF
TRBV28	few	TRBD2	TRBJ2-4	TGTGCCAGCACCCCAAGGCAGCGGGAGGATAACATTCAGTACTTC	CASTPRQREDNIQYF
TRBV30	NA	TRBD2	TRBJ2-1	TGTGCCGCCGACTTAACGGGAGGAAGGTATGAGCAGTTCTTC	CAADLTGGRYEQFF
TRBV11-1	NA	TRBD1	TRBJ2-7	TGTGCCAGCAGCTTGGGACAGGTCGTACCCTACGAGCAGTACTTC	CASSLGQVVPYEQYF
TRBV9	few	NA	TRBJ1-1	TGTGCCAGCAGCGTAGGTCCCGGCACTGAAGCTTTCTTT	CASSVGPGTEAFF
TRBV25-1	NA	NA	TRBJ1-2	TGTGCCAGCAGTGAGAGCCAGCGGGGCTACACCTTC	CASSESQRGYTF
TRBV28	once	TRBD1	TRBJ2-7	TGTGCCAGCAGTTCGACCGGGACAGCAGGTGGAACCTACGAGCAGTACTTC	CASSSTGTAGGTYEQYF
TRBV28	NA	TRBD2	TRBJ2-7	TGTGCCAGCAGTCCCCGGACTAGCGGTTCTTCCGAGCAGTACTTC	CASSPRTSGSSEQYF
TRBV10-3	NA	TRBD1	TRBJ2-5	TGTGCCATCGGGGACAGGGGTGACCAAGAGACCCAGTACTTC	CAIGDRGDQETQYF
TRBV5-1	NA	NA	TRBJ2-5	TGCGCCAGCAGCAGGGGCACACAAGAGACCCAGTACTTC	CASSRGTQETQYF
TRBV6-5	NA	NA	TRBJ2-7	TGTGCCAGCAGCCCGCCCGGGGTTTCCTACGAGCAGTACTTC	CASSPPGVSYEQYF
TRBV30	NA	NA	TRBJ1-2	TGTGCCTGGGAGCTAAGTATGTTCTATGGCTACACCTTC	CAWELSMFYGYTF
TRBV29-1	NA	TRBD1	TRBJ2-5	TGCAGCGTTGAAAAGGGGGCACGAGAGACCCAGTACTTC	CSVEKGARETQYF
TRBV5-1	NA	NA	TRBJ1-2	TGCGCCAGCAGCTTGGACCCAGGAACTAACTATGGCTACACCTTC	CASSLDPGTNYGYTF
TRBV2	NA	TRBD1	TRBJ1-6	TGTGCCAGCAGTGAATCCGGGACAGCGAATTCACCCCTCCACTTT	CASSESGTANSPLHF
TRBV6-2/TRBV6-3	NA	TRBD2	TRBJ2-7	TGTGCCAGCAGCGGGACTAGCGGGAGGGCCTCCTACGAGCAGTACTTC	CASSGTSGRASYEQYF
TRBV28	NA	TRBD1	TRBJ1-6	TGTGCCAGCAGTGAGACCGGGACAGGCGGCATCAATTCACCCCTCCACTTT	CASSETGTGGINSPLHF
TRBV6-5	NA	NA	TRBJ1-5	TGTGCCAGCAGTACGCGGTCAGATCAGCCCCAGCATTTT	CASSTRSDQPQHF